This T cell receptor beta chain was identified in a study of T cell responses to AZD1222 COVID-19 vaccine. General study points: At 160-218 and 743-854, vaccine-associated CD4 TCRs were dominant, and they spanned spike. Only after the peak T cell response were repertoires sampled. Baseline testing showed seropositivity in only six AZD1222 recipients.

Germline CDR1 reads SGHRS; CDR2 reads YFSETQ. CDR3 size: 15 residues. V was trimmed by 4 bases and J by 5 bases, leaving 19 bases between them. This clone was recorded only once. Antigen specificity is unknown. Libraries were prepared by immunoSEQ multiplex PCR; TCRdb keeps only in-frame clonotypes and omits some of them. The sample gives under 140,000 clones, about 85% of which show up once; approximately 3% is in the top ten. V gene TRBV5-1 combines with J gene TRBJ2-7; a weak D match, TRBD1 (6 bases). The TCR sequence derives from an adult in good health. The sample was peripheral blood, taken on day 0 of AZD1222 vaccination. The CDR3 region has the DNA TGCGCCAGCAGCCGACTACAGGGCAGTACGAACGAGCAGTACTTC. Translation gives CASSRLQGSTNEQYF.